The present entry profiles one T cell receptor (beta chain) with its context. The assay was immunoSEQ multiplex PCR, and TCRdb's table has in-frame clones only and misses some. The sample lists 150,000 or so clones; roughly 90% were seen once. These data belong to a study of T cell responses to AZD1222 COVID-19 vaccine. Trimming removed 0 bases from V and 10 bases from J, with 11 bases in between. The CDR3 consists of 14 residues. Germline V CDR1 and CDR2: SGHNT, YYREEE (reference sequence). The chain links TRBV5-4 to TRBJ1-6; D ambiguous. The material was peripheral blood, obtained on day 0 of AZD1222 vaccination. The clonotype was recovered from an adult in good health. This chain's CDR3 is CASSLASEVSPLHF. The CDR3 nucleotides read TGTGCCAGCAGCTTGGCGTCGGAGGTATCACCCCTCCACTTT.